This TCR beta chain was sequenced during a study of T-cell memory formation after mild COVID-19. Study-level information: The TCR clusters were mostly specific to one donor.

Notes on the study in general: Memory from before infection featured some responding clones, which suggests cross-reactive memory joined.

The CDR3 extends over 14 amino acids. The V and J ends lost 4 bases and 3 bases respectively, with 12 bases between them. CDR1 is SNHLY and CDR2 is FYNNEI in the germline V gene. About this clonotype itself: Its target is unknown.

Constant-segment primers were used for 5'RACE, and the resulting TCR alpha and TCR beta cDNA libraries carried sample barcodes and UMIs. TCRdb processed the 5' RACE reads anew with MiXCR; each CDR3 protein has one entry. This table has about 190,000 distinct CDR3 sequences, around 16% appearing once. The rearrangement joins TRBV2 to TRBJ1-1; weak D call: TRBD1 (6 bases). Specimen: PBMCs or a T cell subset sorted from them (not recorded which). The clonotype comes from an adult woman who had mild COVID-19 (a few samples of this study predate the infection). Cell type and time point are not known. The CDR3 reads CASSVGAADTEAFF. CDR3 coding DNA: TGTGCCAGCAGTGTGGGGGCAGCGGACACTGAAGCTTTCTTT.